This TCR beta chain is from a study of CXCR3-negative and CXCR3-positive naive CD8 T cells. Whole-study context: Sequencing yielded approximately 130 million TRB reads, roughly 1.5 +/- 0.3 million per library. Findings and caveats of the study: Naive cells used TRBV-TRBJ genes in much the same way whether CXCR3-negative or CXCR3-positive; memory cells did not. No difference in surface CD5 was seen between naive subsets, and TCR strength was inferred from TRB CDR3 properties.

Each CD8+ T cell subset was flow-sorted in triplicate. Every sort contained 300,000 or so cells. It was by 5' RACE with UMI labels that the TRB cDNA libraries were prepared. Each CDR3 protein gets one entry in TCRdb, which reprocessed the 5' RACE reads and gives no DNA. The listing contains approximately 88,000 distinct CDR3 sequences. This CDR3 is 15 amino acids long. Germline values: CDR1 SEHNR, CDR2 FQNEAQ (reference sequence). As regards this clonotype: Its antigen is currently unknown.

The rearrangement uses TRBV7-9 and TRBJ2-7; TCRdb lists TRBD2, though no DNA is available to test this call. The sample was naive CXCR3- CD8+ T cells from blood. This sample's subset: CD45RO-CCR7+CD27+CD95- naive CD8+ T cells lacking CXCR3 (TNR3-). This clonotype was obtained from a human donor in good health. Some clones in this sample may be carry-over from other donors' samples. CDR3 sequence: CASSPPARSSYEQYF. The whole variable domain, filled in from reference TRBV7-9 and TRBJ2-7, reads DTGVSQNPRHKITKRGQNVTFRCDPISEHNRLYWYRQTLGQGPEFLTYFQNEAQLEKSRLLSDRFSAERPKGSFSTLEIQRTEQGDSAMYLCASSPPARSSYEQYFGPGTRLTVT.